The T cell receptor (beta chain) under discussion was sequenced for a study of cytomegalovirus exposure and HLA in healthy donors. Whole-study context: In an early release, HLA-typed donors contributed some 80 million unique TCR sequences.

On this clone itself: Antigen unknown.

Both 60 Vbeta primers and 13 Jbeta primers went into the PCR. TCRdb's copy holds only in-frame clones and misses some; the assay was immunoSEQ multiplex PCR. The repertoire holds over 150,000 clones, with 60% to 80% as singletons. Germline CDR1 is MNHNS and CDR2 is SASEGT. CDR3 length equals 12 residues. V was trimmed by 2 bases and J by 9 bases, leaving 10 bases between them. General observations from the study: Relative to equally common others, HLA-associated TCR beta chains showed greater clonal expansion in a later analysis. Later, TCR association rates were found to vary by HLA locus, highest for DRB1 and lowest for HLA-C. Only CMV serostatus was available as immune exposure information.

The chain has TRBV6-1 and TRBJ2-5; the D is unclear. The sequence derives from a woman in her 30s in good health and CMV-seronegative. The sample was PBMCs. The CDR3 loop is CASSELEMAQYF. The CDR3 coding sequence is TGTGCCAGCAGTGAACTGGAGATGGCCCAGTACTTC.